These 25 T cell receptor beta chains were all obtained from the same sample, sequenced in a study of Ad26.COV2.S vaccination and SARS-CoV-2 variants. Treatment of the sample: roughly 20 received Ad26.COV2.S at low or high dose, single or two shots; several received placebo; per-sample allocation not given. Specimens were obtained on day 63 following the first vaccine or placebo injection. TCRdb's table, derived via immunoSEQ multiplex PCR, lists solely in-frame clones and lacks some. The sample holds around 300,000 clones, about 88% seen once. The source material was peripheral blood, sampled in a trial of Ad26.COV2.S vaccine versus placebo. The receptors were sampled from a person between 18 and 60 years old who received the Ad26.COV2.S COVID-19 vaccine or a placebo.

The J gene is TRBJ2-7, the V gene TRBV7-9; D gene unclear. The CDR3 is made up of 14 amino acids. Trimming removed 7 bases from V and 3 bases from J, with 16 bases in between. Germline CDR1 SEHNR, CDR2 FQNEAQ (reference sequence). CDR3 in amino acids: CASNLPGRNYEQYF. CDR3 nucleotides: TGTGCCAGCAACCTTCCCGGGCGGAACTACGAGCAGTACTTC. Drawing the rest from reference TRBV7-9 and TRBJ2-7, the complete variable domain is DTGVSQNPRHKITKRGQNVTFRCDPISEHNRLYWYRQTLGQGPEFLTYFQNEAQLEKSRLLSDRFSAERPKGSFSTLEIQRTEQGDSAMYLCASNLPGRNYEQYFGPGTRLTVT.

The chain uses TRBV7-9 and TRBJ2-3; D remains unclear. Between the trimmed V and J ends, which lost 4 bases and 2 bases, there was a span of 10 bases. The CDR3 runs to 14 residues. CDR1 is SEHNR and CDR2 is FQNEAQ in the germline V gene (reference sequence). This CDR3 is CASSSIQITDTQYF. The CDR3 region has the DNA TGTGCCAGCAGCTCCATACAGATCACAGATACGCAGTATTTT.

The chain couples TRBV5-1 to TRBJ2-7, with D perhaps matching TRBD2 (6 bases). Germline V gives CDR1 SGHRS, CDR2 YFSETQ. The ends were cut back, 0 bases at V and 2 bases at J, with 15 bases in the middle. The CDR3 totals 16 residues. The CDR3 nucleotides read TGCGCCAGCAGCTTGGTGCGGGAAAAAGGTCCCTACGAGCAGTACTTC. It is translated as CASSLVREKGPYEQYF.

The gene calls are TRBV5-6 and TRBJ1-5, with 8 bases aligning to TRBD1. Germline V gives CDR1 SGHDT, CDR2 YYEEEE. The CDR3 spans 14 residues. V gave up 0 bases and J gave up 5 bases; unmatched junction bases: 1. This CDR3 reads CASSLGQGYQPQHF. For the CDR3, the DNA is TGTGCCAGCAGCTTGGGACAGGGGTATCAGCCCCAGCATTTT.

V is TRBV7-9 and J is TRBJ2-5, with D maybe TRBD2 (5 bases). The germline V gene has CDR1 SEHNR and CDR2 FQNEAQ (reference sequence). V shed 2 bases and J shed 5 bases, with 9 bases lying between them. The CDR3 runs 13 residues. The CDR3 region is CASSLLAKETQYF. The DNA for the CDR3 is TGTGCCAGCAGCTTACTAGCCAAGGAGACCCAGTACTTC. The whole variable domain, filled in from reference TRBV7-9 and TRBJ2-5, reads DTGVSQNPRHKITKRGQNVTFRCDPISEHNRLYWYRQTLGQGPEFLTYFQNEAQLEKSRLLSDRFSAERPKGSFSTLEIQRTEQGDSAMYLCASSLLAKETQYFGPGTRLLVL.

The chain is built from TRBV5-6 and TRBJ1-6; D is undetermined. V was shortened by 1 base and J by 7 bases, with 9 bases between the two germline ends. The CDR3 length is 14 residues. Germline V gene sequence: CDR1 SGHDT, CDR2 YYEEEE. CDR3 sequence reads: CASSLRQPNSPLHF. The DNA for the CDR3 is TGTGCCAGCAGCTTGAGGCAGCCCAATTCACCCCTCCACTTT.

The rearrangement uses TRBV4-1 and TRBJ1-4, with 9 bases aligning to TRBD1. The J segment lost 7 bases and the V segment lost 2 bases, leaving 8 bases of the junction unmatched. The CDR3 runs 16 residues. CDR1 is MGHRA and CDR2 is YSYEKL in the germline V gene. The DNA of the CDR3 is TGCGCCAGCAGCCAATTGACGACAGGGGGAATTGAAAAACTGTTTTTT. Protein sequence: CASSQLTTGGIEKLFF.

The genes are TRBV28 and TRBJ1-2; D not certain. Trimming left V 2 bases short and J 2 bases short, with 9 bases between. The CDR3 runs to 14 residues. From germline, CDR1 is MDHEN and CDR2 SYDVKM. CDR3: CASSLVNSNYGYTF. The CDR3 DNA reads as TGTGCCAGCAGTTTAGTCAACAGCAACTATGGCTACACCTTC.

V and J are TRBV4-3 and TRBJ1-4; TRBD1 agrees at 7 bases. The CDR3 length is 15 residues. Looked up from germline, CDR1 is LGHNA and CDR2 is YSLEER. With 8 bases clipped from V and 7 bases from J, the junction kept 13 bases outside the gene matches. In DNA, the CDR3 is TGCGCCAGCGGCTCGGGGGTGGGACAGCGTGAAAAACTGTTTTTT. This encodes CASGSGVGQREKLFF.

The chain uses TRBV7-9 and TRBJ1-2, with 9 nucleotides matching TRBD1. Germline V gene lookup returns CDR1 SEHNR and CDR2 FQNEAQ (reference sequence). With V trimmed by 5 bases and J by 8 bases, 6 bases remained unmatched. The length of the CDR3 is 13 residues. The CDR3 DNA is TGTGCCAGCAGCCCACAGGGGGCGGGCGGCTACACCTTC. Translated: CASSPQGAGGYTF.

This clone was picked up a small number of times. This chain connects TRBV4-3 to TRBJ2-3, with 7 bases matching TRBD1. The germline V gene encodes CDR1 LGHNA and CDR2 YSLEER. With V trimmed by 1 base and J by 9 bases, 4 bases remained unmatched. The CDR3 sequence is 13 residues long. The CDR3 loop reads CASSQGDRVTQYF. CDR3 DNA sequence: TGCGCCAGCAGCCAAGGTGACAGGGTGACGCAGTATTTT.

This clone was observed a single time. The rearrangement joins TRBV14 to TRBJ1-1; 8 bases are shared with TRBD1. With V trimmed by 4 bases and J by 11 bases, 9 bases remained unmatched. The germline V gene encodes CDR1 SGHDN and CDR2 FVKESK. This CDR3 has 13 residues. The CDR3 DNA is TGTGCCAGCAGCCGGGAGGACAGGGCTAGTGCTTTCTTT. Amino acid sequence: CASSREDRASAFF.

The rearrangement links TRBV7-2 to TRBJ1-2, with 7 bases that match TRBD1. The CDR3 is 15 residues long. Per the germline V gene, CDR1 is SGHTA and CDR2 is FQGNSA. After removal of 5 bases from V and 5 bases from J, the junction contained 11 bases not matched to a gene. The CDR3 nucleotides read TGTGCCAGCAGCCATCCCGGGACAGCTATATATGGCTACACCTTC. This gives the protein CASSHPGTAIYGYTF.

The chain joins TRBV10-3 to TRBJ2-3, with TRBD2 matching 13 bases. The germline gives CDR1 ENHRY, CDR2 SYGVKD. The CDR3 contains 16 residues. Trimming removed 3 bases from V and 5 bases from J; junction bases left unmatched: 5. CDR3 amino acids: CAISELAGGPGDTQYF. CDR3 coding DNA: TGTGCCATCAGTGAACTAGCGGGGGGGCCTGGAGATACGCAGTATTTT.

The CDR3 loop is CASSLRVRVGGNTIYF. The CDR3 coding sequence is TGCGCCAGCAGCTTACGGGTAAGGGTCGGTGGAAACACCATATATTTT. This chain joins TRBV5-1 and TRBJ1-3; no firm D call. Germline CDR1 SGHRS, CDR2 YFSETQ. The CDR3 runs to 16 residues. Trimming stripped 2 bases from V and 3 bases from J, with 15 bases between.

J is TRBJ2-7 and V is TRBV2; D not certain. Germline-derived CDR1 and CDR2 are SNHLY and FYNNEI. Between the trimmed V and J ends, which lost 3 bases and 2 bases, there was a span of 11 bases. The CDR3 runs 14 residues. CDR3 DNA sequence: TGTGCCAGCAGTGACTTAAACTTACCCTACGAGCAGTACTTC. This sequence encodes CASSDLNLPYEQYF.

V is TRBV7-2 and J is TRBJ1-1, with unresolved D. Germline CDR1 SGHTA, CDR2 FQGNSA. V was shortened by 5 bases and J by 1 base, with 11 bases between the two germline ends. This CDR3 contains 14 residues. The CDR3 nucleotides are TGTGCCAGCAGCCGTGACGGCTGGAACACTGAAGCTTTCTTT. Its protein is CASSRDGWNTEAFF.

The chain combines TRBV3-1 (or the pseudogene TRBV3-2) with TRBJ2-2; D not certain. From germline, CDR1 is LGHDT and CDR2 YNNKEL (reference sequence). The V end was cut by 2 bases, the J end by 1 base, with 5 bases between. This CDR3 contains 14 residues. The DNA for the CDR3 is TGTGCCAGCAGCCAACGTCTGAACACCGGGGAGCTGTTTTTT. Translated, it gives CASSQRLNTGELFF.

The chain links TRBV28 to TRBJ1-4, with D possibly TRBD1 on 5 matching bases. V dropped 4 bases and J dropped 5 bases, with 17 bases sitting between them. The CDR3 length is 16 residues. Per the germline V gene, CDR1 is MDHEN and CDR2 is SYDVKM. The CDR3 reads CASSSQATALNEKLFF. The CDR3 DNA is TGTGCCAGCAGTTCCCAAGCGACAGCTCTAAATGAAAAACTGTTTTTT.

The rearrangement uses TRBV4-3 and TRBJ2-7, with D unresolved. CDR1 and CDR2 (germline): LGHNA, YSLEER. Deletions cut 0 bases from V and 4 bases from J, with 7 bases between. The CDR3 has 13 amino acids. CDR3 nucleotides: TGCGCCAGCAGCCAAGATGACCGGTACGAGCAGTACTTC. It translates to CASSQDDRYEQYF.

The chain is built from TRBV11-2 and TRBJ1-5; D remains ambiguous. Germline lookup yields CDR1 SGHAT and CDR2 FQNNGV. The V gene lost 2 bases and the J gene lost 3 bases, with 8 bases spanning the gap. The CDR3 consists of 14 residues. CDR3 protein: CASSLTSPNQPQHF. The CDR3 DNA sequence: TGTGCCAGCAGCTTAACATCTCCCAATCAGCCCCAGCATTTT.

The chain is built from TRBV4-1 and TRBJ2-3, with D uncertain. Trimming removed 6 bases at V and 2 bases at J, with 9 bases between. Germline loops: CDR1 MGHRA, CDR2 YSYEKL. The length of the CDR3 is 13 residues. The CDR3 DNA reads as TGCGCCAGCAGAACAGAGTACACAGATACGCAGTATTTT. This codes for CASRTEYTDTQYF.

The CDR3 DNA reads as TGTGCCAGCAGCTTCCGAGATAGGTACAATGAGCAGTTCTTC. This encodes CASSFRDRYNEQFF. The V and J genes are TRBV5-4 and TRBJ2-1, with unresolved D. V was trimmed by 2 bases and J by 4 bases, leaving 10 bases between them. Germline CDR1 reads SGHNT; CDR2 reads YYREEE (reference sequence). CDR3 length: 14 residues.

The rearrangement uses TRBV6-1 and TRBJ2-3; a weak D match, TRBD1 (5 bases). CDR3 length: 13 residues. Trimming took 2 bases from V and 10 from J, leaving 13 bases between them. Germline values: CDR1 MNHNS, CDR2 SASEGT. Written as DNA, the CDR3 is TGTGCCAGCAGTGAATTACGGACACGTGCGCAGTATTTT. This encodes CASSELRTRAQYF.

The rearrangement links TRBV12-3 or TRBV12-4 to TRBJ2-1, with D possibly TRBD1 on 6 matching bases. The CDR3 is 13 amino acids. V was shortened by 5 bases and J by 4 bases, with 9 bases between the two germline ends. The DNA for the CDR3 is TGTGCCAGCAGTACTACAGGGTACAATGAGCAGTTCTTC. It encodes CASSTTGYNEQFF.